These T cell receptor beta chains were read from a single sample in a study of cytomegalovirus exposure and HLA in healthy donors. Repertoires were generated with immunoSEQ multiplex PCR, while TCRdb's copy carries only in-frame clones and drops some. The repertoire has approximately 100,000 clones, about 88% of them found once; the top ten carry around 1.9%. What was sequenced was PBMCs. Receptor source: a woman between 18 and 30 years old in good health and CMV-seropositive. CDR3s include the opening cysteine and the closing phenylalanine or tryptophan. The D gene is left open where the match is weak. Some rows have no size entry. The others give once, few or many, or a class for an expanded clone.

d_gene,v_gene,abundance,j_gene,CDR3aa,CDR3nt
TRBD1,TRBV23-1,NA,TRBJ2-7,CASSQTGGPYEQYF,TGCGCCAGCAGTCAGACAGGGGGCCCCTACGAGCAGTACTTC
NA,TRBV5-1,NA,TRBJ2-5,CASSRVVEETQYF,TGCGCCAGCAGCCGTGTGGTAGAAGAGACCCAGTACTTC
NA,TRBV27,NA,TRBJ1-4,CASSLLGTFNEKLFF,TGTGCCAGCAGTTTACTCGGGACTTTTAATGAAAAACTGTTTTTT
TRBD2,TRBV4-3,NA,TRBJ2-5,CASSERTSDETQYF,TGCGCCAGCAGCGAACGGACTAGCGATGAGACCCAGTACTTC
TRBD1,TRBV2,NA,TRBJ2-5,CASSVDRGETQYF,TGTGCCAGCAGTGTCGACAGGGGGGAGACCCAGTACTTC
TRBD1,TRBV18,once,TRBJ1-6,CASSPPGTGWSPLHF,TGTGCCAGCTCACCACCGGGGACAGGATGGTCACCCCTCCACTTT
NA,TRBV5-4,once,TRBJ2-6,CASSLEATGIGANVLTF,TGTGCCAGCAGCCTAGAAGCAACAGGGATCGGGGCCAACGTCCTGACTTTC
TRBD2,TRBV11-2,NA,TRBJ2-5,CASSLLGGETQYF,TGTGCCAGCAGCTTATTGGGGGGGGAGACCCAGTACTTC
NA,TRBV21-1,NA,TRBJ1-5,CASSKVRVQREGNQPQHF,TGTGCCAGCAGCAAAGTAAGAGTTCAGCGGGAGGGCAATCAGCCCCAGCATTTT
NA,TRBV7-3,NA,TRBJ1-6,CASSPRPWAGAFNSPLHF,TGTGCCAGCAGCCCTCGGCCCTGGGCAGGCGCGTTTAATTCACCCCTCCACTTT
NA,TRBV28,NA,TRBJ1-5,CASSPGSSNQPQHF,TGTGCCAGCAGTCCAGGGTCTAGCAATCAGCCCCAGCATTTT
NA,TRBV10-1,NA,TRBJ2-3,CASSEFPGLVTTDTQYF,TGCGCCAGCAGTGAGTTCCCAGGACTCGTTACCACAGATACGCAGTATTTT
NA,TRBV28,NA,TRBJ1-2,CASSSFIYGYTF,TGTGCCAGCAGCAGTTTCATCTATGGCTACACCTTC
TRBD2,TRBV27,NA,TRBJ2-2,CASSRSKAGRAGELFF,TGTGCCAGCAGTCGAAGTAAGGCAGGGAGGGCCGGGGAGCTGTTTTTT
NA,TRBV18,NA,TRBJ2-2,CASSPRLVTGELFF,TGTGCCAGCTCTCCCAGACTCGTCACCGGGGAGCTGTTTTTT
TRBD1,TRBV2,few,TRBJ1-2,CASIEGQGANGYTF,TGTGCCAGCATAGAGGGACAGGGGGCAAACGGCTACACCTTC
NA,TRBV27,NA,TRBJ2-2,CASSFWAGDTGELFF,TGTGCCAGCAGTTTTTGGGCAGGGGACACCGGGGAGCTGTTTTTT
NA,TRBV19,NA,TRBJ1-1,CASSMWGRGTEAFF,TGTGCCAGTAGTATGTGGGGGCGCGGGACTGAAGCTTTCTTT
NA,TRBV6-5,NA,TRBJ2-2,CASSGGFGGTGELFF,TGTGCCAGCAGTGGGGGGTTCGGAGGGACCGGGGAGCTGTTTTTT
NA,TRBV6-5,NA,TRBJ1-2,CASRPSGTPSYGYTF,TGTGCCAGCAGGCCTTCCGGGACACCAAGCTATGGCTACACCTTC
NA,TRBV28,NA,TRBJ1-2,CASSLWDKSHTF,TGTGCCAGCAGTTTATGGGACAAGTCCCACACCTTC
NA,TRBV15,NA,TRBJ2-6,CATSRGVDTSGANVLTF,TGTGCCACCAGCAGAGGAGTTGACACCTCTGGGGCCAACGTCCTGACTTTC
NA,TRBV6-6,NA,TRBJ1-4,CASKNTQGVQEKLFF,TGTGCCAGCAAGAACACACAGGGAGTGCAAGAAAAACTGTTTTTT
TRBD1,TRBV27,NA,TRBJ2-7,CASSPGQGTYEQYF,TGTGCCAGCAGTCCGGGACAGGGAACCTACGAGCAGTACTTC
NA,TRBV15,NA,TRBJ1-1,CATSRDGVWDTEAFF,TGTGCCACCAGCAGAGATGGAGTATGGGACACTGAAGCTTTCTTT
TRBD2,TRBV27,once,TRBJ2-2,CASSPGLAGGPPGELFF,TGTGCCAGCAGTCCCGGACTAGCGGGGGGCCCCCCCGGGGAGCTGTTTTTT
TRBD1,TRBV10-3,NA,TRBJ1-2,CAIRTEDRLDGYTF,TGTGCCATCAGGACCGAGGACAGGTTGGATGGCTACACCTTC
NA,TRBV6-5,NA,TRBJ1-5,CASSYGGRGKPQHF,TGTGCCAGCAGTTACGGAGGGCGCGGGAAGCCCCAGCATTTT
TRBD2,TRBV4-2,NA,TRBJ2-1,CASSDSLAGGLNEQFF,TGTGCCAGCAGCGACTCCCTAGCGGGGGGTCTCAATGAGCAGTTCTTC
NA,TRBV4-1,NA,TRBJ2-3,CASSQERVSGTDTQYF,TGCGCCAGCAGCCAAGAGAGAGTGAGCGGAACAGATACGCAGTATTTT
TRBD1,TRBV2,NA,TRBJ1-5,CASSLDRGSNQPQHF,TGTGCCAGCAGTCTGGACAGGGGTAGCAATCAGCCCCAGCATTTT
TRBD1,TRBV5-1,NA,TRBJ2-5,CASRQGGEGETQYF,TGCGCCAGCCGCCAAGGGGGCGAAGGGGAGACCCAGTACTTC
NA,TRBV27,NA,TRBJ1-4,CASSLATTGLNEKLFF,TGTGCCAGCAGTTTAGCTACCACGGGACTTAATGAAAAACTGTTTTTT
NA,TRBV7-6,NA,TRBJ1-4,CASSYSGGEDEKLFF,TGTGCCAGCAGCTACAGCGGAGGGGAGGATGAAAAACTGTTTTTT
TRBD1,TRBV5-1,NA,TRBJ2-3,CASSHRQGSADTQYF,TGCGCCAGCAGCCATAGACAGGGAAGTGCAGATACGCAGTATTTT
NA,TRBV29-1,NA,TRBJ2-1,CSVDRDNYNEQFF,TGCAGCGTCGACCGGGACAACTACAATGAGCAGTTCTTC
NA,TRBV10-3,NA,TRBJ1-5,CAISEPRDNQPQHF,TGTGCCATCAGTGAGCCCAGGGACAATCAGCCCCAGCATTTT
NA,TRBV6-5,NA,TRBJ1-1,CASSYGGDGAFF,TGTGCCAGCAGTTATGGGGGGGATGGAGCTTTCTTT
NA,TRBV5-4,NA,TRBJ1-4,CASSSGIQNEKLFF,TGTGCCAGCAGCTCCGGGATTCAAAATGAAAAACTGTTTTTT
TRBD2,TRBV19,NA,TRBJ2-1,CASSPTSGGADEQFF,TGTGCCAGTAGTCCTACTAGCGGGGGGGCCGATGAGCAGTTCTTC